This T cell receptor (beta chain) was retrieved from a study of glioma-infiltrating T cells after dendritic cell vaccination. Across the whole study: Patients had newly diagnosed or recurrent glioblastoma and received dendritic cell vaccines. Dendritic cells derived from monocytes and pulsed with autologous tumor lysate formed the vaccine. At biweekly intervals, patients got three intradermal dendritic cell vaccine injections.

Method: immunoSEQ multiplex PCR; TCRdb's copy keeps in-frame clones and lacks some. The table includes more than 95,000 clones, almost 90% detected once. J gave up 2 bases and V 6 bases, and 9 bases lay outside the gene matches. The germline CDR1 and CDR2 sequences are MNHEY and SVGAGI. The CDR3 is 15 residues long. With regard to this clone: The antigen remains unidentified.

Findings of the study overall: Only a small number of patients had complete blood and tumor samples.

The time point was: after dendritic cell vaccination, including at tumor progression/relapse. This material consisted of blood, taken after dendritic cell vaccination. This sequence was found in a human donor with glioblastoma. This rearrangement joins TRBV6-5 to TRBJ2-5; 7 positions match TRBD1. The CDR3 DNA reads TGTGCCAGCAGAAATACAGGGGTTTTACAAGAGACCCAGTACTTC. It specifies CASRNTGVLQETQYF.